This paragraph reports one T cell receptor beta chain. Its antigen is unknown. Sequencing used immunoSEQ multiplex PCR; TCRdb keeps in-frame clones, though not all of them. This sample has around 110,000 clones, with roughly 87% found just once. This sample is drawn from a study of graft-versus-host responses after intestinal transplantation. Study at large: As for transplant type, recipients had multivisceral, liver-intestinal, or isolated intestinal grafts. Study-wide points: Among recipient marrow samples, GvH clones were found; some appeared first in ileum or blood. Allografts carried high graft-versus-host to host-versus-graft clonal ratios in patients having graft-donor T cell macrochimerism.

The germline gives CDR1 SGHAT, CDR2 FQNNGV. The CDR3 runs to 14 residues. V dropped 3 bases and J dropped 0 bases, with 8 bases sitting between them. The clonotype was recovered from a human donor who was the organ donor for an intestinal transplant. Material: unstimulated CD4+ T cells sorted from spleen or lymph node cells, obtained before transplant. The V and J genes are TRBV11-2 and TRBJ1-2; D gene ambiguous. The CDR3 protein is CASSFSAANYGYTF. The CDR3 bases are TGTGCCAGCAGCTTCTCAGCAGCTAACTATGGCTACACCTTC.